This T cell receptor (beta chain) originates from a study of cytomegalovirus exposure and HLA in healthy donors. Broader study findings: Data from an earlier analysis indicated that most TCR beta V segments were productive either about 87% or about 30% of the time. Likely technical artifact: a cluster of highly shared sequence variants. A later analysis reported that several of the most significant clusters appeared to be linked to common viral pathogens, among them Epstein-Barr virus.

The PCR was carried out with 60 Vbeta primers and 13 Jbeta primers. Libraries were prepared by immunoSEQ multiplex PCR; TCRdb keeps only in-frame clonotypes and omits some of them. The profile covers about 110,000 clones, with 60% to 75% appearing a single time and approximately 2.6% taken by the ten largest. As regards this clone: Its specificity is not known.

The sequenced sample was PBMCs. The source of this sequence is a male donor in good health and CMV-seropositive.

The CDR3 protein is CASSFSIDRGRGKGYNEQFF. The CDR3, as DNA: TGTGCCAGCAGTTTTTCTATCGACAGGGGGAGAGGTAAGGGCTACAATGAGCAGTTCTTC. The chain has TRBV28 and TRBJ2-1; 9 bases align to TRBD1. The CDR3 sequence is 20 residues long. Per germline, CDR1 MDHEN and CDR2 SYDVKM. V was pared by 3 bases and J by 3 bases, with 18 bases of the junction left unmatched.